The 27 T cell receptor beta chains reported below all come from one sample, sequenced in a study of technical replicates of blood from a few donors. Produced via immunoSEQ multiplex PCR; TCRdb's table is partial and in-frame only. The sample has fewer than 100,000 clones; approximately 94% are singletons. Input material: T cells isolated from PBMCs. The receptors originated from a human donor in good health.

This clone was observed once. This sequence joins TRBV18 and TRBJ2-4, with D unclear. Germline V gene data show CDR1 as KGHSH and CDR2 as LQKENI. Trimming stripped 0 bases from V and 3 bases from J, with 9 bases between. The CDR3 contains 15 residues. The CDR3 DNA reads TGTGCCAGCTCACCACCCACAGATGTCAAAAACATTCAGTACTTC. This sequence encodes CASSPPTDVKNIQYF. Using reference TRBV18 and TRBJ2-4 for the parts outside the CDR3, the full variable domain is NAGVMQNPRHLVRRRGQEARLRCSPMKGHSHVYWYRQLPEEGLKFMVYLQKENIIDESGMPKERFSAEFPKEGPSILRIQQVVRGDSAAYFCASSPPTDVKNIQYFGAGTRLSVL.

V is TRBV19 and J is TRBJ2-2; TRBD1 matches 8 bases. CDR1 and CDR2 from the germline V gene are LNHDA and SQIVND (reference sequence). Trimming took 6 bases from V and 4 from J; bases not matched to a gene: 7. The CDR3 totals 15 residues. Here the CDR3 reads CASRELTGATGELFF. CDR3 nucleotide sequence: TGTGCCAGTAGGGAGTTGACAGGGGCCACCGGGGAGCTGTTTTTT.

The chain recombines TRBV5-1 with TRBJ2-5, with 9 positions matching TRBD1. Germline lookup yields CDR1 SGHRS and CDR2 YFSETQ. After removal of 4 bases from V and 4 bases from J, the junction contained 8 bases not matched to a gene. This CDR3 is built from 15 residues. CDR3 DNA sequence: TGCGCCAGCAGCCTCCAACAGGGGGCGGGAGAGACCCAGTACTTC. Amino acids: CASSLQQGAGETQYF.

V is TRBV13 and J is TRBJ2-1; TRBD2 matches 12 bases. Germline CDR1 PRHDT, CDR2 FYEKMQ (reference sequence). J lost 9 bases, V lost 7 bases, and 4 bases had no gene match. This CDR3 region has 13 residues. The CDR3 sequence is CASTSGRAPEQFF. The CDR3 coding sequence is TGTGCCAGCACTAGCGGGAGGGCTCCTGAGCAGTTCTTC.

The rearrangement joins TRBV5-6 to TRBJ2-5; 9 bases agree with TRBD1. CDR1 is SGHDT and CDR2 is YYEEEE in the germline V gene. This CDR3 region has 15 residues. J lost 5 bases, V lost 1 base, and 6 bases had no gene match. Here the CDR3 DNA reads TGTGCCAGCAGCTTGATGGGGACAGGGAGCGAGACCCAGTACTTC. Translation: CASSLMGTGSETQYF.

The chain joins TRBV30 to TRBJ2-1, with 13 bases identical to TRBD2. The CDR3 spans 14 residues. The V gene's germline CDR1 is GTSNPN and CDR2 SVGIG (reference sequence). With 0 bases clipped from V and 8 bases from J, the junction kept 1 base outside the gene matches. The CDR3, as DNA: TGTGCCTGGAGTGTAGGGACTAGCGGGGATGAGCAGTTCTTC. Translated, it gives CAWSVGTSGDEQFF. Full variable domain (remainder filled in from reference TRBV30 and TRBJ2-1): SQTIHQWPATLVQPVGSPLSLECTVEGTSNPNLYWYRQAAGRGLQLLFYSVGIGQISSEVPQNLSASRPQDRQFILSSKKLLLSDSGFYLCAWSVGTSGDEQFFGPGTRLTVL.

CDR3 sequence (DNA): TGTGCCAGCAGCGTTGGACATATGAACACTGAAGCTTTCTTT. It encodes CASSVGHMNTEAFF. V gene TRBV9 combines with J gene TRBJ1-1, with D perhaps TRBD1 (5 bases). This CDR3 region has 14 residues. Germline assignment: CDR1 SGDLS and CDR2 YYNGEE. Trimming removed 2 bases from V and 0 bases from J, with 8 bases in between.

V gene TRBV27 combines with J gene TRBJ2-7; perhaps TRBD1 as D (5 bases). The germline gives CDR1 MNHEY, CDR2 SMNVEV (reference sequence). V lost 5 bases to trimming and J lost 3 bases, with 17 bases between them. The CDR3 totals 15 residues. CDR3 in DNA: TGTGCCAGCAGTGTCAGGGCAACTCGGCGCTACGAGCAGTACTTC. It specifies CASSVRATRRYEQYF.

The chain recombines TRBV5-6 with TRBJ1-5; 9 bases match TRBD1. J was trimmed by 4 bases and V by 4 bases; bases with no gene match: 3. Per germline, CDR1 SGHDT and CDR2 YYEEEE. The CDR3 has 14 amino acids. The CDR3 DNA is TGTGCCAGCAGCGATGGGACAGGGAATCAGCCCCAGCATTTT. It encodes CASSDGTGNQPQHF.

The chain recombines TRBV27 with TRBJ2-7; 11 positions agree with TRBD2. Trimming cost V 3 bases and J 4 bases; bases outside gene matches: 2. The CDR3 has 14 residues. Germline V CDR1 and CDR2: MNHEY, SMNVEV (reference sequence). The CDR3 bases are TGTGCCAGCAGTTTTACTAGCGGGAGATACGAGCAGTACTTC. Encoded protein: CASSFTSGRYEQYF.

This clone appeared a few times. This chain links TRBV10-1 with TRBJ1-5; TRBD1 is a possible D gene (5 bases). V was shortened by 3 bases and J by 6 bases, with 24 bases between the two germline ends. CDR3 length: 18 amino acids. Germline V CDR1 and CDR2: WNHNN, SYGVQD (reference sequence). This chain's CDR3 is CASSEPGGSGEMGQPQHF. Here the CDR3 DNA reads TGCGCCAGCAGTGAACCTGGGGGGTCGGGGGAAATGGGTCAGCCCCAGCATTTT.

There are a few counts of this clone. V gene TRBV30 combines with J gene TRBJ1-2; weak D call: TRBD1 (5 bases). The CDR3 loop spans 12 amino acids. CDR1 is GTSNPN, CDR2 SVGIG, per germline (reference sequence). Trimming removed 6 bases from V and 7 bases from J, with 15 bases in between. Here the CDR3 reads CACDRGLGGYTF. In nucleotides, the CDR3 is TGTGCCTGTGACCGGGGGTTGGGTGGCTACACCTTC.

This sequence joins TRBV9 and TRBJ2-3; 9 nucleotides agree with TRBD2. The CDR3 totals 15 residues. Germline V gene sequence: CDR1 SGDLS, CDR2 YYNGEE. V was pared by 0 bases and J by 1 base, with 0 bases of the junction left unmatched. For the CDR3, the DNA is TGTGCCAGCAGCGTAGGACTAGCGGGCACAGATACGCAGTATTTT. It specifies CASSVGLAGTDTQYF. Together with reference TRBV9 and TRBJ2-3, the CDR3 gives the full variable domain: DSGVTQTPKHLITATGQRVTLRCSPRSGDLSVYWYQQSLDQGLQFLIQYYNGEERAKGNILERFSAQQFPDLHSELNLSSLELGDSALYFCASSVGLAGTDTQYFGPGTRLTVL.

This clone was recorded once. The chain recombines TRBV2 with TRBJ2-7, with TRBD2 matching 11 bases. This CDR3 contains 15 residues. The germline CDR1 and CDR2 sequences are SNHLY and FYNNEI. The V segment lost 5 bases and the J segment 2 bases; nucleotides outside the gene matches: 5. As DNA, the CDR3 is TGTGCCAGCAGTCTAGCGGGGGGCTCTCCCTACGAGCAGTACTTC. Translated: CASSLAGGSPYEQYF.

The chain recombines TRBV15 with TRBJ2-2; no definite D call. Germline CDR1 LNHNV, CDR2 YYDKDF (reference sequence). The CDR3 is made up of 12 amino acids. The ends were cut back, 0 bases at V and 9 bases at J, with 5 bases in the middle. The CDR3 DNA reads TGTGCCACCAGCAGAGATTTCAGGGAGCTGTTTTTT. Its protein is CATSRDFRELFF.

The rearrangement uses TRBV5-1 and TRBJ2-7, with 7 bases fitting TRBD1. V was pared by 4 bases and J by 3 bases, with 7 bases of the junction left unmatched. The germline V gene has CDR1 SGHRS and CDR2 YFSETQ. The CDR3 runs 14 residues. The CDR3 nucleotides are TGCGCCAGCAGCGGGGGACAGAAGTTCTACGAGCAGTACTTC. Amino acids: CASSGGQKFYEQYF. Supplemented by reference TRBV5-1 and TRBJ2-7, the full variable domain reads KAGVTQTPRYLIKTRGQQVTLSCSPISGHRSVSWYQQTPGQGLQFLFEYFSETQRNKGNFPGRFSGRQFSNSRSEMNVSTLELGDSALYLCASSGGQKFYEQYFGPGTRLTVT.

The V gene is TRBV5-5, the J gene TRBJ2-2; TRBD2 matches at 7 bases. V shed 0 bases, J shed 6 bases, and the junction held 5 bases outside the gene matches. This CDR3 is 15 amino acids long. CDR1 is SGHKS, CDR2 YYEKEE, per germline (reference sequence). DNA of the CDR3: TGTGCCAGCAGCTTGGGCGGGAGTACCGCCGGGGAGCTGTTTTTT. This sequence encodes CASSLGGSTAGELFF.

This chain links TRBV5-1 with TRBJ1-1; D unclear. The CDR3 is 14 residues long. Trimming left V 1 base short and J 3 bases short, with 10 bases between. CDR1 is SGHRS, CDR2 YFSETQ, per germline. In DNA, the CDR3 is TGCGCCAGCAGCTTGCGAGGGAGGGACACTGAAGCTTTCTTT. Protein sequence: CASSLRGRDTEAFF.

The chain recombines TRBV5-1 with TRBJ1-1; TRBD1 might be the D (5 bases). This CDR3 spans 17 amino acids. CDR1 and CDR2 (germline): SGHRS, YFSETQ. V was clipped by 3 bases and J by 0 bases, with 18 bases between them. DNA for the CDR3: TGCGCCAGCAGCTCGTCCGGGACTGGAATTATGAACACTGAAGCTTTCTTT. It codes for CASSSSGTGIMNTEAFF.

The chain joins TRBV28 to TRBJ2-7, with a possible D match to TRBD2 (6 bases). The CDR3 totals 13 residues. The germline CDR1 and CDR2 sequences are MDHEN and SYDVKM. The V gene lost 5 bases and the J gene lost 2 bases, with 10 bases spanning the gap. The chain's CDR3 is CASSVTGAYEQYF. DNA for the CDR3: TGTGCCAGCAGTGTGACGGGGGCCTACGAGCAGTACTTC.

The CDR3 spells CASSRDREGAWSNQPQHF. The CDR3 DNA sequence: TGTGCCAGTAGTAGAGACAGGGAGGGTGCGTGGAGCAATCAGCCCCAGCATTTT. The genes are TRBV19 and TRBJ1-5, with TRBD1 matching 7 bases. J gave up 1 base and V 4 bases, and 13 bases lay outside the gene matches. The germline V gene encodes CDR1 LNHDA and CDR2 SQIVND (reference sequence). This CDR3 spans 18 amino acids.

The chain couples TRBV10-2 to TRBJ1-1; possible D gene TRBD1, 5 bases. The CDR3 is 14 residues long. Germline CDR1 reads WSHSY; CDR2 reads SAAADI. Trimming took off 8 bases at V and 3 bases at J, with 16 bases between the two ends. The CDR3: CASSTGVDYTEAFF. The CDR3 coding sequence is TGCGCCAGCTCCACAGGAGTGGATTACACTGAAGCTTTCTTT.

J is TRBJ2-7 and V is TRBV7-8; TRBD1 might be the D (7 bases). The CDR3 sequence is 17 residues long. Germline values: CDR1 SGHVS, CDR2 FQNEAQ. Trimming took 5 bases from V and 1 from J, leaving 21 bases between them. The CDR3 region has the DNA TGTGCCAGCAGCCGCAGGGGGGCCGGGAGCCTATCCTACGAGCAGTACTTC. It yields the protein CASSRRGAGSLSYEQYF.

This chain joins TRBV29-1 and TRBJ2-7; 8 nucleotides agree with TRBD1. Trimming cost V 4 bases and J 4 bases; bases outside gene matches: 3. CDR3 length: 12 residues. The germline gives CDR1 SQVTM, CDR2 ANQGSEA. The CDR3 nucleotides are TGCAGCGTTGGACAGGGGAGGTACGAGCAGTACTTC. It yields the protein CSVGQGRYEQYF.

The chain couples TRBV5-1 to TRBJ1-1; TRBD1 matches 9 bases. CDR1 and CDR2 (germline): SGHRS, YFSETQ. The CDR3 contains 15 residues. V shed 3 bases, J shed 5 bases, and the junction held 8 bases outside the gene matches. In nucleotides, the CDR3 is TGCGCCAGCAGCTATATGGGACAGGGAGGAACTGAAGCTTTCTTT. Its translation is CASSYMGQGGTEAFF.

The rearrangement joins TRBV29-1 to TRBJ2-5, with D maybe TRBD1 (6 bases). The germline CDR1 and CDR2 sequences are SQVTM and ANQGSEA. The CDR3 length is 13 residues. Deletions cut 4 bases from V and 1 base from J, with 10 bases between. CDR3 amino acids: CSVVTGIQETQYF. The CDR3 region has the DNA TGCAGCGTTGTTACAGGGATCCAAGAGACCCAGTACTTC.

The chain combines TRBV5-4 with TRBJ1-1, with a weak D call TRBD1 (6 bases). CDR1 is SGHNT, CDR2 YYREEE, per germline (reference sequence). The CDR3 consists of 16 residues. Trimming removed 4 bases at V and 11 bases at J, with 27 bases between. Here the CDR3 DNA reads TGTGCCAGCAGCACGATATTGGGGGCGGGGGGTTCTCAGGCTTTCTTT. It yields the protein CASSTILGAGGSQAFF.